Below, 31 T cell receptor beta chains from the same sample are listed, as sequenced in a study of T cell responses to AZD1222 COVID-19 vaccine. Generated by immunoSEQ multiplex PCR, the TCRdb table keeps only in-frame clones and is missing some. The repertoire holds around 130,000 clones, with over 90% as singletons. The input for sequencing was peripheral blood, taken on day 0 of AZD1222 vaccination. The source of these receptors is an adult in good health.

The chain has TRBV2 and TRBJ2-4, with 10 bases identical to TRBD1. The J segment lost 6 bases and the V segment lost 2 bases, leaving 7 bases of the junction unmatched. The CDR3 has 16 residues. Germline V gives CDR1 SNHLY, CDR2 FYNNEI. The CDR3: CASSEIETGGGNIQYF. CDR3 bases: TGTGCCAGCAGTGAAATTGAGACAGGGGGCGGAAACATTCAGTACTTC. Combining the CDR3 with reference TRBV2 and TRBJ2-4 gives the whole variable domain EPEVTQTPSHQVTQMGQEVILRCVPISNHLYFYWYRQILGQKVEFLVSFYNNEISEKSEIFDDQFSVERPDGSNFTLKIRSTKLEDSAMYFCASSEIETGGGNIQYFGAGTRLSVL.

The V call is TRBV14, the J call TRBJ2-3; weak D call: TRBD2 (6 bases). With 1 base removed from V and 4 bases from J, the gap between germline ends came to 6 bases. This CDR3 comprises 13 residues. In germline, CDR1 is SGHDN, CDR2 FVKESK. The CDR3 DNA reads TGTGCCAGCAGCCAAGGACTAGCAGATACGCAGTATTTT. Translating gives CASSQGLADTQYF.

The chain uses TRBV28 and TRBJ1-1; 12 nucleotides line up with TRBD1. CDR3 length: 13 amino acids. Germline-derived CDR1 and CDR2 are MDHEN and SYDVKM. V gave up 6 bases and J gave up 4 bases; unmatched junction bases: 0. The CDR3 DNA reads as TGTGCCAGCAGGGGACAGGGGGCCACTGAAGCTTTCTTT. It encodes CASRGQGATEAFF. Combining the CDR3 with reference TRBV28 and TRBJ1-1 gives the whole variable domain DVKVTQSSRYLVKRTGEKVFLECVQDMDHENMFWYRQDPGLGLRLIYFSYDVKMKEKGDIPEGYSVSREKKERFSLILESASTNQTSMYLCASRGQGATEAFFGQGTRLTVV.

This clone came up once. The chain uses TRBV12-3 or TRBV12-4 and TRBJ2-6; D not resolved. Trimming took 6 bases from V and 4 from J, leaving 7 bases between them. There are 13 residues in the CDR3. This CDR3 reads CASRNTGANVLTF. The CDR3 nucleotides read TGTGCCAGCAGGAACACGGGGGCCAACGTCCTGACTTTC.

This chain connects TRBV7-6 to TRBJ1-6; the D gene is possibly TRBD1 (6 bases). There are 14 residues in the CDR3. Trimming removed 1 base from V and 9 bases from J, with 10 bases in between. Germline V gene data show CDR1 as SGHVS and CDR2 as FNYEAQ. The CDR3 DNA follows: TGTGCCAGCAGCTTAGTTCAGGGGTCTTCACCCCTCCACTTT. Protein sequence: CASSLVQGSSPLHF.

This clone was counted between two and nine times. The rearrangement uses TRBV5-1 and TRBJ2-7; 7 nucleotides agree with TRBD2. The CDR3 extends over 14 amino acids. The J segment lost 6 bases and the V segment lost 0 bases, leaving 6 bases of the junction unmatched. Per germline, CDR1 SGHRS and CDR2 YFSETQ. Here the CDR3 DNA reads TGCGCCAGCAGCTTGGGGAGGGAGGGAGGCGAGCAGTACTTC. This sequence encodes CASSLGREGGEQYF.

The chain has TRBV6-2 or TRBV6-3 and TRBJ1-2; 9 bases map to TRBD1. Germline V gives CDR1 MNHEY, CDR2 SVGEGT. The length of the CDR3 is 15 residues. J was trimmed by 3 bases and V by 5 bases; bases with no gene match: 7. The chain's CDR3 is CASSPRGTGYYGYTF. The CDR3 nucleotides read TGTGCCAGCAGTCCACGCGGGACAGGGTACTATGGCTACACCTTC.

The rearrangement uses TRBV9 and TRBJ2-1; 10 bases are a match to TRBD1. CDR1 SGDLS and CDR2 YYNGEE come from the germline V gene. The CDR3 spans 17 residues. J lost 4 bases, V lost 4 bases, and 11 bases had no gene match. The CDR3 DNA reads TGTGCCAGCAGCCGGACCGGGACAGGGGATGTGTACAATGAGCAGTTCTTC. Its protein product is CASSRTGTGDVYNEQFF. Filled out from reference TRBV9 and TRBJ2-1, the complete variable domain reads DSGVTQTPKHLITATGQRVTLRCSPRSGDLSVYWYQQSLDQGLQFLIQYYNGEERAKGNILERFSAQQFPDLHSELNLSSLELGDSALYFCASSRTGTGDVYNEQFFGPGTRLTVL.

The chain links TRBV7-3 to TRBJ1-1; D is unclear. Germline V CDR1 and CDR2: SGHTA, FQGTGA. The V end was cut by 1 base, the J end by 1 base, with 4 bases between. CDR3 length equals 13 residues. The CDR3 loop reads CASSLMENTEAFF. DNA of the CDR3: TGTGCCAGCAGCTTAATGGAGAACACTGAAGCTTTCTTT.

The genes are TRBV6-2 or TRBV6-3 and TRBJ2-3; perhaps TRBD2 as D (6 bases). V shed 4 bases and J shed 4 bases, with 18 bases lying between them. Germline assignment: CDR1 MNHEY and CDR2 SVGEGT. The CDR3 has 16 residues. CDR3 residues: CASSWPTGDSADTQYF. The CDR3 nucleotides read TGTGCCAGCAGTTGGCCCACGGGAGATTCCGCAGATACGCAGTATTTT.

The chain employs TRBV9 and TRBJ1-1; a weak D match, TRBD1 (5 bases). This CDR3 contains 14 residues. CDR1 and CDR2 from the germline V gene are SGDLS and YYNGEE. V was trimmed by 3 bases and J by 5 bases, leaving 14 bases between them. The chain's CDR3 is CASSEGTRATEAFF. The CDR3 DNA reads TGTGCCAGCAGCGAAGGGACTCGAGCTACTGAAGCTTTCTTT.

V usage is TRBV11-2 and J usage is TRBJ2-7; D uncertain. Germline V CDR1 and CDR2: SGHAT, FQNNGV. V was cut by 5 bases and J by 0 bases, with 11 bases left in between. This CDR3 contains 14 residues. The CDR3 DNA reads TGTGCCAGCAGCAAACCGACCGCCTCCTACGAGCAGTACTTC. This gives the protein CASSKPTASYEQYF.

The CDR3 DNA sequence: TGTGCCATTCAACAGGGAGTGGGACAAGAGACCCAGTACTTC. Translation: CAIQQGVGQETQYF. The chain has TRBV19 and TRBJ2-5, with a weak D call TRBD1 (6 bases). Germline lookup yields CDR1 LNHDA and CDR2 SQIVND (reference sequence). Between the trimmed V and J ends, which lost 10 bases and 2 bases, there was a span of 17 bases. The CDR3 extends over 14 amino acids.

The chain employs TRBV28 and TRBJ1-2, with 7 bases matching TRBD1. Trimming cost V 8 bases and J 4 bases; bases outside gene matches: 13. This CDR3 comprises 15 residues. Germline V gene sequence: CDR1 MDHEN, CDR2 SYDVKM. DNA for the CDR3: TGTGCCAGCCAGCCAGTGGGACAGTCGCTCTATGGCTACACCTTC. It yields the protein CASQPVGQSLYGYTF.

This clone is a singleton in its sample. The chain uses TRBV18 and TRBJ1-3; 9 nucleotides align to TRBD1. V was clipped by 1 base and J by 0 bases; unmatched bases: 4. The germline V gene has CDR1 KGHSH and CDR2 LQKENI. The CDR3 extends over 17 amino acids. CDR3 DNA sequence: TGTGCCAGCTCACCACGGGACAGGGCAGGCTCTGGAAACACCATATATTTT. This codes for CASSPRDRAGSGNTIYF. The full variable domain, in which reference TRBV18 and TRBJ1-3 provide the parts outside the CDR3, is NAGVMQNPRHLVRRRGQEARLRCSPMKGHSHVYWYRQLPEEGLKFMVYLQKENIIDESGMPKERFSAEFPKEGPSILRIQQVVRGDSAAYFCASSPRDRAGSGNTIYFGEGSWLTVV.

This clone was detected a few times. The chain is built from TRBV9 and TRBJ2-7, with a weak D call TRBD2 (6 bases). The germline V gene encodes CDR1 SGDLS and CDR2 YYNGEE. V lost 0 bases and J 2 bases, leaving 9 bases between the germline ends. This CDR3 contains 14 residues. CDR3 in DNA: TGTGCCAGCAGCGTAGAGGAGGGAACCTACGAGCAGTACTTC. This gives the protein CASSVEEGTYEQYF.

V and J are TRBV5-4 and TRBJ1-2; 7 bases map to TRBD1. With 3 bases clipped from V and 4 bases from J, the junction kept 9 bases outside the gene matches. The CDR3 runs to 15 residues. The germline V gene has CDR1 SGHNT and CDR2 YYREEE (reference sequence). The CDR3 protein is CASSYGQERAYGYTF. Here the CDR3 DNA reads TGTGCCAGCAGCTACGGACAGGAAAGGGCCTATGGCTACACCTTC.

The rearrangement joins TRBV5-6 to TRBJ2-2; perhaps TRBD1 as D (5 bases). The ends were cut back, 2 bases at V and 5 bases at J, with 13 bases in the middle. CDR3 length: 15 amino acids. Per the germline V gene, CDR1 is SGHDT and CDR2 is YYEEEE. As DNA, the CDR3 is TGTGCCAGCAGCTTTGTGGGTAGGGGAACCGGGGAGCTGTTTTTT. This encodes CASSFVGRGTGELFF.

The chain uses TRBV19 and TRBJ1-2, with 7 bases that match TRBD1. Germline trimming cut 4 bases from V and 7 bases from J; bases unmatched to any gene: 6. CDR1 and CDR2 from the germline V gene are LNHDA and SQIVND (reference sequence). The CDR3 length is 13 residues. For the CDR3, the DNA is TGTGCCAGTAGTACCGCCCGACAGGGTGGCTACACCTTC. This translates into CASSTARQGGYTF.

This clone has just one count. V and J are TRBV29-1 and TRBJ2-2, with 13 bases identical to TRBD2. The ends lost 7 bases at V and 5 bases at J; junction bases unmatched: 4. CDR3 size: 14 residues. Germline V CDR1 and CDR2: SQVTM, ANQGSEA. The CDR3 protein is CSAPGLAGTGELFF. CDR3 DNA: TGCAGCGCACCGGGACTAGCGGGGACCGGGGAGCTGTTTTTT.

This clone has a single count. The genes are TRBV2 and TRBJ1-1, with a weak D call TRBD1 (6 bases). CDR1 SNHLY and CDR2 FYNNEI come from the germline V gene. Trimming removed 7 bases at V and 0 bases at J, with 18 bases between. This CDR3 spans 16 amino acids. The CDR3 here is CASNQGGTPVNTEAFF. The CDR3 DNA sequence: TGTGCCAGCAACCAAGGGGGGACTCCTGTGAACACTGAAGCTTTCTTT. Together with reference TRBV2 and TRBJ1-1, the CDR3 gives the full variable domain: EPEVTQTPSHQVTQMGQEVILRCVPISNHLYFYWYRQILGQKVEFLVSFYNNEISEKSEIFDDQFSVERPDGSNFTLKIRSTKLEDSAMYFCASNQGGTPVNTEAFFGQGTRLTVV.

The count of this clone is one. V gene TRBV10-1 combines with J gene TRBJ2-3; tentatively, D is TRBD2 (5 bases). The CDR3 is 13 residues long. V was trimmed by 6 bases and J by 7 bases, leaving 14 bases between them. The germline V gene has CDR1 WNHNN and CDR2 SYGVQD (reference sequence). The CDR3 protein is CASSRGAENTQYF. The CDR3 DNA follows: TGCGCCAGCAGCCGGGGAGCGGAAAATACGCAGTATTTT.

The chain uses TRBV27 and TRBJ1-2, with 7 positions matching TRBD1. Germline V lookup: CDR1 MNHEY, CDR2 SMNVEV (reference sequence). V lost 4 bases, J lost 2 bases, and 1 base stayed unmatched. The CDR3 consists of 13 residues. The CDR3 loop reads CASSSGQNYGYTF. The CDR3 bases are TGTGCCAGCAGTTCGGGACAGAACTATGGCTACACCTTC.

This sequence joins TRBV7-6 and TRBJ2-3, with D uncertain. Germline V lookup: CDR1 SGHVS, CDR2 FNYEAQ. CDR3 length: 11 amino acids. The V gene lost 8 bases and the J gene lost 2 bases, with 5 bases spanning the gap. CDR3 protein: CASAHTDTQYF. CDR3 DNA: TGTGCCAGCGCACACACAGATACGCAGTATTTT. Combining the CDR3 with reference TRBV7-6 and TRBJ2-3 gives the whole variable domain GAGVSQSPRYKVTKRGQDVALRCDPISGHVSLYWYRQALGQGPEFLTYFNYEAQQDKSGLPNDRFSAERPEGSISTLTIQRTEQRDSAMYRCASAHTDTQYFGPGTRLTVL.

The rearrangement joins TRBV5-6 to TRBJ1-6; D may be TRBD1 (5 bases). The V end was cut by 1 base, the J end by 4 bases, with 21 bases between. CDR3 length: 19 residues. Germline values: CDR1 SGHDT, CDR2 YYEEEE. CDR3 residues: CASSLTRGKQLPYNSPLHF. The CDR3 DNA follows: TGTGCCAGCAGCTTGACCCGGGGGAAACAGTTACCTTATAATTCACCCCTCCACTTT.

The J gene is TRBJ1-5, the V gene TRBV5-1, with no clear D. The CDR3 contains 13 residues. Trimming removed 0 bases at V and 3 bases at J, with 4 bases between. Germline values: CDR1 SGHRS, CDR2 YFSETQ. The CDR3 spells CASSLDHNQPQHF. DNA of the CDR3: TGCGCCAGCAGCTTGGATCACAATCAGCCCCAGCATTTT.

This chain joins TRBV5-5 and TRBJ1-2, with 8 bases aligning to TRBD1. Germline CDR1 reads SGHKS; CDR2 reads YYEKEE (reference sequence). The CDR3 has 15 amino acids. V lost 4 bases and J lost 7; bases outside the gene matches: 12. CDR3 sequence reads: CASSPSTGGLLGYTF. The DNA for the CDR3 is TGTGCCAGCAGCCCTAGTACAGGGGGTCTCCTTGGCTACACCTTC.

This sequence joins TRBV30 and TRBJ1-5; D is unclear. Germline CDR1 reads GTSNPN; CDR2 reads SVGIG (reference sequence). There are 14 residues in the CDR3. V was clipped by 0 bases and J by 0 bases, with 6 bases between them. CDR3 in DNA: TGTGCCTGGAGTGTAGGTAATAGCAATCAGCCCCAGCATTTT. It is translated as CAWSVGNSNQPQHF.

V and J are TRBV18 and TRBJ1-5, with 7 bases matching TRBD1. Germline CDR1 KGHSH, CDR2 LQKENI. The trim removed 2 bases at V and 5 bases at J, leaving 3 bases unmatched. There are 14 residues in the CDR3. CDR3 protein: CASSPRQGDQPQHF. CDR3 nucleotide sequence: TGTGCCAGCTCACCAAGGCAGGGGGATCAGCCCCAGCATTTT.

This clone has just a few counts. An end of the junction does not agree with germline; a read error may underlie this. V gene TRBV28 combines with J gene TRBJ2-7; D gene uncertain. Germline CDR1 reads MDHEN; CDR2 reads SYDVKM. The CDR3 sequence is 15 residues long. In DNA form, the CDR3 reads TGTGCCAGCGGCAGCCCCGCAGGCCAGTACGATAGAAAGGACTTC. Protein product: CASGSPAGQYDRKDF.

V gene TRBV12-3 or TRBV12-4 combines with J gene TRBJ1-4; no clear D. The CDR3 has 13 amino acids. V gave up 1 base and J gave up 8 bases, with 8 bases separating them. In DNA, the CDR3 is TGTGCCAGCAGTTTAGATGGGCCGGAAAAACTGTTTTTT. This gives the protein CASSLDGPEKLFF.